A single T cell receptor beta chain is shown here with its context. The target of this receptor is not known. Base quality data are lacking; no much larger clone is found one base away. This entry comes from a study of blood T cell repertoires in COVID-19 (TCRdb year 2020). Some background on the complete study: The collaborator samples originated in the United States, Italy and Spain and spanned the acute and convalescent phases of COVID-19. The prospective study material was composed of cDNA or gDNA derived from T cells, B-cell-depleted T cells, or PBMCs. The dataset comprised deeply sampled blood TCRbeta repertoires from subjects exposed to, actively infected with, or recovered from COVID-19. A freely available public database, intended as a resource for researchers studying the immune response to SARS-CoV-2, is where the repertoires were released. The samples were drawn from two sources: the first 160 participants of the ongoing ImmuneRACE study, and over 1,000 subjects contributed by 6 global collaborators. A de-identified subject ID, COVID-19 status, age in years and sex were almost always included in the sample metadata. HLA class I and class II types, where available, came from metadata supplied by the sample provider rather than from assay-based typing. Findings and caveats that apply to the study as a whole: The quantity of clinical and demographic metadata differed by source and by participant and was supplied without curation.

TCRbeta CDR3 regions were amplified from genomic DNA by means of the immunoSEQ Assay, a bias-controlled multiplex PCR. On the study's bioinformatics: The number of nucleated cells in each sample was estimated from the amplification of reference gene primers within the assay. Sequence reads were collapsed and filtered to measure the absolute abundance of every unique TCRbeta CDR3 rearrangement. For each sample, productive Simpson clonality was calculated as the square root of Simpson's diversity index across productive rearrangements. The table comes from immuneACCESS by way of TCRdb, which keeps in-frame sequences with V and J called. Part of the clones is missing from these tables; in studies checked, under half for an unresolved V gene and the rest for unknown reasons. Clone size and the V and J calls come from that table; the DNA yielded D and trimming. The table for this sample lists hundreds of thousands of clones; over 75% of them were counted only once. 9% to 9.5% of the sample lies in the top ten.

The collaborating institutions used their own protocols to collect whole blood in K2EDTA tubes. Collaborator samples were shipped for TCRbeta analysis as frozen whole blood, isolated PBMCs, or DNA extracted from either sample type. The sample taken for sequencing was peripheral blood. This TCR came from a man between 18 and 29 years old with active or convalescent COVID-19.

The CDR3 has the sequence CSVETVEGYTF. DNA sequence: TGCAGCGTTGAAACTGTGGAGGGCTACACCTTC. The chain is assembled from TRBV29-1 and TRBJ1-2; no D segment can be confidently identified. V is reduced by 2 bases and J by 8 bases, leaving a spacing of 9 bases between them. Per the germline V gene, SQVTM is the CDR1 and ANQGSEA is the CDR2. Spanning cysteine to phenylalanine, the CDR3 consists of 11 amino acids. The kept DNA is CDR3 alone, 33 bases in frame from the first base. Where the CDR3 stops, the reference TRBV29-1 and TRBJ1-2 genes take over; the full variable domain is SAVISQKPSRDICQRGTSLTIQCQVDSQVTMMFWYRQQPGQSLTLIATANQGSEATYESGFVIDKFPISRPNLTFSTLTVSNMSPEDSSIYLCSVETVEGYTFGSGTRLTVV.